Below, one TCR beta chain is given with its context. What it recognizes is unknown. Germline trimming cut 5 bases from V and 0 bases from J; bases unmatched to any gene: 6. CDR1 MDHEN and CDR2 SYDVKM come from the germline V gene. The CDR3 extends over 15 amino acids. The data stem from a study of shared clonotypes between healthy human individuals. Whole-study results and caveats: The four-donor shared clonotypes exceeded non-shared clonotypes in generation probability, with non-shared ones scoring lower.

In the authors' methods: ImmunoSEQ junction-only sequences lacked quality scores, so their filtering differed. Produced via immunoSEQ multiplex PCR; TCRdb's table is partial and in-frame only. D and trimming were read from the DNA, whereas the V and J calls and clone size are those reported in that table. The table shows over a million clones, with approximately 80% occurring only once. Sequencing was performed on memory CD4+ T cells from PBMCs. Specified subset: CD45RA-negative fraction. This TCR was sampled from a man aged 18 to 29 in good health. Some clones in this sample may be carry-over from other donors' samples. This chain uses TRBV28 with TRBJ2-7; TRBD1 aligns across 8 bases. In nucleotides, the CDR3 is TGTGCCAGCAGTCTCAGGGGGCGTCTCTCCTACGAGCAGTACTTC. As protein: CASSLRGRLSYEQYF.